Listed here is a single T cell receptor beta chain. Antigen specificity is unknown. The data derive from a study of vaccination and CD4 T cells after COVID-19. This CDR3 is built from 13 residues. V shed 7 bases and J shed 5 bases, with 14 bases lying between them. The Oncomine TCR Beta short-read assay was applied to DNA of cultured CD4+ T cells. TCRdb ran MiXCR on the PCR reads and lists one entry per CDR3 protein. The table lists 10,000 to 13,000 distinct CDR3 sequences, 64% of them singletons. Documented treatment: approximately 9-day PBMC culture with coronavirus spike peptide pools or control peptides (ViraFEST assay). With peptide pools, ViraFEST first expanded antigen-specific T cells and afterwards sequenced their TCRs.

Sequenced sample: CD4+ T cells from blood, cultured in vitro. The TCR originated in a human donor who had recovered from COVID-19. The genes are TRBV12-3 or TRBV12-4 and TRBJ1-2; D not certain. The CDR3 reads CASKMTNLYGYTF. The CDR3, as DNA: TGTGCCAGCAAGATGACAAATCTGTATGGCTACACCTTC.